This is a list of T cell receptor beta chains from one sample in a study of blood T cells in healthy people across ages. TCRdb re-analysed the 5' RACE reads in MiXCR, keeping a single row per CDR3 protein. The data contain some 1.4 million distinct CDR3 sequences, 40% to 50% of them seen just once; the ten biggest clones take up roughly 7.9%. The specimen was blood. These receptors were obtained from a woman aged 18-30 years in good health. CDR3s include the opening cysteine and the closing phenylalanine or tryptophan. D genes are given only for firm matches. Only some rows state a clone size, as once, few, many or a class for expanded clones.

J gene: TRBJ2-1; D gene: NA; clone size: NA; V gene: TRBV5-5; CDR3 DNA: TGTGCCAGCAGCTCGCAACCTGTGAGGTTCAATGAGCAGTTCTTC; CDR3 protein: CASSSQPVRFNEQFF
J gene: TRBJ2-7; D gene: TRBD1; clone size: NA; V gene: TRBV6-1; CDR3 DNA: TGTGCCAGCAGTGAAGGTGGGACAGGGGGGTACGAGCAGTACTTC; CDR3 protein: CASSEGGTGGYEQYF
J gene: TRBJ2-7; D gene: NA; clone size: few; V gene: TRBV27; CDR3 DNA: TGTGCCAGCAGTTTGAGGGGTGATAGGACCTACGAGCAGTACTTC; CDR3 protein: CASSLRGDRTYEQYF
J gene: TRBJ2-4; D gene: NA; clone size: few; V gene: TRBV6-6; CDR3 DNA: TGTGCCAGCAGCCGAACAGGTCTGGGCAAAAACATTCAGTACTTC; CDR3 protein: CASSRTGLGKNIQYF
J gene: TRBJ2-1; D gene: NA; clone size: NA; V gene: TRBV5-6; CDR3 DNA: TGTGCCAGCAGCTTTCCTGGACGCTACAATGAGCAGTTCTTC; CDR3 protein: CASSFPGRYNEQFF
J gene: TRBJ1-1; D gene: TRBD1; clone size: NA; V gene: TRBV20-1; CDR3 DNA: TGCAGTGCTGGTAGGACAGGGGTGAACGGTATGAACACTGAAGCTTTCTTT; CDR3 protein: CSAGRTGVNGMNTEAFF
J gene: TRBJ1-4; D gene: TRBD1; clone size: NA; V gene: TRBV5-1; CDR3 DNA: TGCGCCAGCAGCTCGACAGGGGTATCAACTAATGAAAAACTGTTTTTT; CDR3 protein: CASSSTGVSTNEKLFF
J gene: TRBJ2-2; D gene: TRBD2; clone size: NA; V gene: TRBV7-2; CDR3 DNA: TGTACCAGCAGCTTAGAGGGACTAGCGGGCCACACCGGGGAGCTGTTTTTT; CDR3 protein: CTSSLEGLAGHTGELFF
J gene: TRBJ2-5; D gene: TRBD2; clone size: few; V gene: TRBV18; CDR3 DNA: TGTGCCAGCTCACGCGGACTAGCGGCACAAGAGACCCAGTACTTC; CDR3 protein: CASSRGLAAQETQYF
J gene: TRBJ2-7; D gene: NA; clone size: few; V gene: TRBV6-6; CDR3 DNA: TGTGCCAGCAGGACCTCGAACGACTACGAGCAGTACTTC; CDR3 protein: CASRTSNDYEQYF
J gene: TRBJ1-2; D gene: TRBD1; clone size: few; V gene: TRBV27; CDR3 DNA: TGTGCCAGCAGTCTGACAGGGGGCGCTTATGGCTACACCTTC; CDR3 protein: CASSLTGGAYGYTF
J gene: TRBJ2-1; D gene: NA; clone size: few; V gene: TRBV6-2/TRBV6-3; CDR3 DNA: TGTGCCAGCAGTTACGCGACGCCAATTGGGAATGAGCAGTTCTTC; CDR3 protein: CASSYATPIGNEQFF
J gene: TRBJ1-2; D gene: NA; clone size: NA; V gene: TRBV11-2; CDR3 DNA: TGTGCCAGCAGCTTTTCTTCCGAGGCAGACCCTAACTATGGCTACACCTTC; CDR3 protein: CASSFSSEADPNYGYTF
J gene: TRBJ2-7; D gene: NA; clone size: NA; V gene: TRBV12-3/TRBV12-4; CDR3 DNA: TGTGCCAGCAGTTTACGGTTCGCCGAGCAGTACTTC; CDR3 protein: CASSLRFAEQYF
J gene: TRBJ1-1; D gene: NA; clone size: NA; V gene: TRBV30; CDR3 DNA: TGTGCCTGGAGCTCTACCTTGAACACTGAAGCTTTCTTT; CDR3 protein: CAWSSTLNTEAFF
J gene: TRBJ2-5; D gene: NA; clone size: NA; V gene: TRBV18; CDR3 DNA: TGTGCCAGCTCACCACTCCAACGAGAGACCCAGTACTTC; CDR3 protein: CASSPLQRETQYF
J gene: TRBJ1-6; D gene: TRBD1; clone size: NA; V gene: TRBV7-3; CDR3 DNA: TGTGCCAGCAGCTTAACCGGGACAGATACACCCCTCCACTTT; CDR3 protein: CASSLTGTDTPLHF
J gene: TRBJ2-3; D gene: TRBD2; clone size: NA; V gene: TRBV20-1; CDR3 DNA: TGCAGTGCTAGGCGGCGGGGGGGAGATACGCAGTATTTT; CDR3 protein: CSARRRGGDTQYF
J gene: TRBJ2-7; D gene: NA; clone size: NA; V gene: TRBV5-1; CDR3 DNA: TGCGCCAGCAGCACTGGAGGAGAACGTGAGCAGTACTTC; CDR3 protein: CASSTGGEREQYF
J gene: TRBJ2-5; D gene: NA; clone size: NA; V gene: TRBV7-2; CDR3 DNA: TGTGCCAGCAGCTTACGGGGGACGTTACAAGAGACCCAGTACTTC; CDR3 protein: CASSLRGTLQETQYF
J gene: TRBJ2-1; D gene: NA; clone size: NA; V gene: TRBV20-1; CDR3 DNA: TGCAGTGCCCCGATAGGGGGTGGGGGGAGTGAGCAGTTCTTC; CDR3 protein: CSAPIGGGGSEQFF
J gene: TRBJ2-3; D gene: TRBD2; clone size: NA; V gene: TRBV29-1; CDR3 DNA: TGCAGCGTTGAGGGCGGGAGGGCTGAGACGCAGTATTTT; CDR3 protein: CSVEGGRAETQYF
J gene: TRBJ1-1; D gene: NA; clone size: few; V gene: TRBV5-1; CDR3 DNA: TGCGCCAGCAGCTTGGTTGGTCCGAACACTGAAGCTTTCTTT; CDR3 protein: CASSLVGPNTEAFF
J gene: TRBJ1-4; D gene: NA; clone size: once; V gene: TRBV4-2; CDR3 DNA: TGTGCCAGCAGCCAGGCCACAACTAATGAAAAACTGTTTTTT; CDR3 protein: CASSQATTNEKLFF
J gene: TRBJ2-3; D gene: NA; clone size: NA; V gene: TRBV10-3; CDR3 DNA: TGTGCCATCAGTGATCGGGCAGAGTACACAGATACGCAGTATTTT; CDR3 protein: CAISDRAEYTDTQYF
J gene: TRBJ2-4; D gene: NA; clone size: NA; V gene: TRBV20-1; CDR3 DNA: TGCAGTGCTAGCGACAAGTACAATGAGCAGTACTTC; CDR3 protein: CSASDKYNEQYF
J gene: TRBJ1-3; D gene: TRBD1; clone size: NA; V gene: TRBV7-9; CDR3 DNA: TGTGCCAGCAGCCGGACAGGGACAGGAAACACCATATATTTT; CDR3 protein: CASSRTGTGNTIYF
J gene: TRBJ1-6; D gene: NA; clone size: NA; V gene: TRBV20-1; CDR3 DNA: TGCAGTGCGGGTCCCTCGACCTGGGGAAATTCACCCCTCCACTTT; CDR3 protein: CSAGPSTWGNSPLHF
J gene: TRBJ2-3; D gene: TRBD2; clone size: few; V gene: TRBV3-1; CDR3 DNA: TGTGCCAGCAGCCAAGAGCTAGCGGGAGGCCGTACGCAGTATTTT; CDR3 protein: CASSQELAGGRTQYF
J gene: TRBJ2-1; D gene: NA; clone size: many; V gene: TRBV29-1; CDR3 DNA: TGCAGCGTTGAAGGTCCAGCCCATGAGCAGTTCTTC; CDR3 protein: CSVEGPAHEQFF
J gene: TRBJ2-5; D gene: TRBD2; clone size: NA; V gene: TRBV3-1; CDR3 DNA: TGTGCCAGCAGCCACATACTCCGGGGGGAAGAGACCCAGTACTTC; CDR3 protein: CASSHILRGEETQYF
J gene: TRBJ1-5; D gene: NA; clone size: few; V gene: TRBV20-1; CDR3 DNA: TGCAGTGCCTCAATTGGGGCGGTGGGGAGCATGGGACATCAGCCCCAGCATTTT; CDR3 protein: CSASIGAVGSMGHQPQHF
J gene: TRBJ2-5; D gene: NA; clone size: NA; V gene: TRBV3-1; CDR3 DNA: TGTGCCAGCATGAGGGGGGTAGAGCAGTACTTC; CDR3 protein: CASMRGVEQYF
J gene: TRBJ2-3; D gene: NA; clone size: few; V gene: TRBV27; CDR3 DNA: TGTGCCAGCAGTTTCGTCGCGGCTAGCACAGATACGCAGTATTTT; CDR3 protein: CASSFVAASTDTQYF
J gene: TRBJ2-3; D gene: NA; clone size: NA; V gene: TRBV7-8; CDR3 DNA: TGTGCCAGCAGCTCCCCGCTGATAAGGACTCCCCAGCCAGGCACAGATACGCAGTATTTT; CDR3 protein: CASSSPLIRTPQPGTDTQYF
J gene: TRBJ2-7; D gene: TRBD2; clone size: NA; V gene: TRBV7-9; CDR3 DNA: TGTGCCAGCAGCCCCCCGGGACTAGGGGTTTATAGCGAGCAGTACTTC; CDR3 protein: CASSPPGLGVYSEQYF
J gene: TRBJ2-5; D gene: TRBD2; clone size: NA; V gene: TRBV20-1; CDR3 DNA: TGCAGTGCTAGAGGGAGGGCGCAAGCAGCTAGCGGGGGCAAAGAGACCCAGTACTTC; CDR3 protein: CSARGRAQAASGGKETQYF
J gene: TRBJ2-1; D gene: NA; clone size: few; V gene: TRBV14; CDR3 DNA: TGTGCCAGCAGCCAAGTGGCCCTACGCGAGTTCTTC; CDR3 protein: CASSQVALREFF
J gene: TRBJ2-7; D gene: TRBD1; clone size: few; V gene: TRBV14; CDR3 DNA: TGTGCCAGCGGACAGGGAACCAACGAGCAGTACTTC; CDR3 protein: CASGQGTNEQYF
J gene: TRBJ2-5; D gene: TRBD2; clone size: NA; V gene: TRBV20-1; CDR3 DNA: TGCAGTGCTAGAGATGGAGCGGGGGGGCGCAATGAGCAGTACTTC; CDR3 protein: CSARDGAGGRNEQYF
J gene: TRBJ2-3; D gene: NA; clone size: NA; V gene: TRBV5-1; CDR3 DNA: TGCGCCAGCAGTACGGGAGGGGGCGAGGTAGATACGCAGTATTTT; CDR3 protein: CASSTGGGEVDTQYF
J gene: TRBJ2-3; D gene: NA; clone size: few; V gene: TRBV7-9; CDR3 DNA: TGTGCCAGCAGCTTAGCGCTGGGACTTATCTCCGATACGCAGTATTTT; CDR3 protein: CASSLALGLISDTQYF
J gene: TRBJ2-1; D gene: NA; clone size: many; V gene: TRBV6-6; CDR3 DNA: TGTGCCAGCAGTGGGGGCTCCTACAATGAGCAGTTCTTC; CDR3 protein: CASSGGSYNEQFF
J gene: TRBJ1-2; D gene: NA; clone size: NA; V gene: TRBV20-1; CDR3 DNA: TGCAGTGCTGGCCCGGGGGCGACTTATGGCTACACCTTC; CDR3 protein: CSAGPGATYGYTF
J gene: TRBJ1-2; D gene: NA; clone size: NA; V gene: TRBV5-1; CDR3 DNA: TGCGCCAGCAGCTTGGAGGCCAGGCCCGACTATGGCTACACCTTC; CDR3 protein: CASSLEARPDYGYTF
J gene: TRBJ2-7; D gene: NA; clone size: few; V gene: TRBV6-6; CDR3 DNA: TGTGCCAGCAGTTACCGGGCTAATAACGGGCAGGCTGGCGAGCAGTACTTC; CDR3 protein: CASSYRANNGQAGEQYF
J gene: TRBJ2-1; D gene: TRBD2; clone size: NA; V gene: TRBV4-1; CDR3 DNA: TGCGCCAGCAGCCAGAGGCGAGCGGGGGACTATGAGCAGTTCTTC; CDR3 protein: CASSQRRAGDYEQFF
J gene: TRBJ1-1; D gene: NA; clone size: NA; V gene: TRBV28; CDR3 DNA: TGTGCCAGCAGACCGCCGGGACGGAACATTGAAGCTTTCTTT; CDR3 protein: CASRPPGRNIEAFF